This T cell receptor (beta chain) was profiled in a study of blood T cell repertoires in COVID-19. V was clipped by 3 bases and J by 6 bases, with 15 bases between them. CDR3 size: 15 residues. Germline V lookup: CDR1 MDHEN, CDR2 SYDVKM. TCRdb keeps only in-frame clones here, not all; method: immunoSEQ multiplex PCR. The sample yields 95,000 to 150,000 clones, around 77% seen once. The clonotype was recovered from a man aged 60-69 years with active or convalescent COVID-19. Sequenced: peripheral blood. The chain employs TRBV28 and TRBJ2-1, with a weak D call TRBD1 (5 bases). The CDR3 reads CASSLMAIRGNEQFF. The CDR3 DNA sequence: TGTGCCAGCAGTTTGATGGCCATTAGGGGCAATGAGCAGTTCTTC.